The 21 T cell receptor beta chains given below trace back to one sample, sequenced in a study of cytomegalovirus exposure and HLA in healthy donors (dated by TCRdb to 2016 to 2017). Receptors were amplified or captured by the immunoSEQ multiplex PCR assay. The multiplex PCR relied on a mix of 60 forward primers for TCR Vbeta segments and 13 reverse primers for TCR Jbeta segments. TCRdb retrieved this table from immuneACCESS and kept in-frame rearrangements only. Not all clones are present; in checked studies, unresolved V genes account for under half, and no reason is known for the remainder. Present in this sample are 160,000 or so clones, approximately 80% of which were seen just once. The top ten clonotypes cover less than 15% of the sample. Sequenced: PBMCs. All receptors come from a woman aged 45-65 years in good health and CMV-seronegative.

The gene calls are TRBV7-9 and TRBJ2-1; 12 bases align to TRBD2. The V gene's germline CDR1 is SEHNR and CDR2 FQNEAQ (reference sequence). Unmatched junction bases numbered 4, after V lost 5 bases and J lost 5 bases. The length of the CDR3 is 15 residues. For the CDR3, the DNA is TGTGCCAGCAGCCCGGGACTAGCGGGCGACAATGAGCAGTTCTTC. Residues: CASSPGLAGDNEQFF.

This rearrangement joins TRBV4-2 to TRBJ2-7; 7 nucleotides match TRBD2. The CDR3 consists of 13 residues. After removal of 1 base from V and 7 bases from J, the junction contained 4 bases not matched to a gene. Germline CDR1 and CDR2: LGHNA and YNFKEQ. CDR3 coding DNA: TGTGCCAGCAGCCAAGTGGGGGGGAGGGAGCAGTACTTC. Translation gives CASSQVGGREQYF.

V and J are TRBV5-6 and TRBJ1-1; TRBD1 is a possible D gene (6 bases). V lost 1 base and J lost 4, with 14 bases in between. Looked up from germline, CDR1 is SGHDT and CDR2 is YYEEEE. The CDR3 totals 15 residues. CDR3 in amino acids: CASSLFGGAGTEAFF. The CDR3 region has the DNA TGTGCCAGCAGCTTGTTTGGGGGCGCGGGCACTGAAGCTTTCTTT.

The CDR3 reads CASSSQKVRDRDYEQYF. In DNA, the CDR3 is TGTGCCAGCAGTTCTCAGAAAGTCCGGGACAGGGACTACGAGCAGTACTTC. This chain uses TRBV27 with TRBJ2-7; 9 bases line up with TRBD1. CDR1 MNHEY and CDR2 SMNVEV come from the germline V gene (reference sequence). This CDR3 region has 17 residues. The V gene end was trimmed by 4 bases and the J gene end by 3 bases; junction bases not matched to a gene: 13.

A word on this clone: This same CDR3 is encoded by further DNA sequences in the sample. The rearrangement uses TRBV18 and TRBJ1-3, with TRBD1 identical over 7 bases. The V gene end was trimmed by 3 bases and the J gene end by 2 bases; junction bases not matched to a gene: 1. This CDR3 spans 14 amino acids. The germline V gene has CDR1 KGHSH and CDR2 LQKENI. In DNA form, the CDR3 reads TGTGCCAGCTCACCCGACAGGGCTGGAAACACCATATATTTT. This codes for CASSPDRAGNTIYF.

The chain uses TRBV4-3 and TRBJ1-1, with D tentatively TRBD1 (6 bases). The germline V gene has CDR1 LGHNA and CDR2 YSLEER. The CDR3 sequence is 15 residues long. V was cut by 1 base and J by 5 bases, with 14 bases left in between. CDR3 in DNA: TGCGCCAGCAGCCAAGTGCCAGGGGTAGGTACTGAAGCTTTCTTT. This encodes CASSQVPGVGTEAFF.

This chain links TRBV27 with TRBJ2-4; D is possibly TRBD1 (6 bases). The CDR3 extends over 17 amino acids. V lost 5 bases, J lost 0 bases, and 17 bases lay in between. Looked up from germline, CDR1 is MNHEY and CDR2 is SMNVEV (reference sequence). The CDR3: CASSPGTGQVAKNIQYF. The CDR3, as DNA: TGTGCCAGCAGTCCCGGAACAGGGCAAGTAGCCAAAAACATTCAGTACTTC.

The rearrangement joins TRBV28 to TRBJ1-1, with D tentatively TRBD1 (5 bases). V lost 6 bases and J 6 bases, leaving 17 bases between the germline ends. The CDR3 consists of 14 residues. The germline gives CDR1 MDHEN, CDR2 SYDVKM. CDR3: CASRSTGGRAEAFF. Written as DNA, the CDR3 is TGTGCCAGCAGGTCTACAGGCGGCAGGGCTGAAGCTTTCTTT. Combining the CDR3 with reference TRBV28 and TRBJ1-1 gives the whole variable domain DVKVTQSSRYLVKRTGEKVFLECVQDMDHENMFWYRQDPGLGLRLIYFSYDVKMKEKGDIPEGYSVSREKKERFSLILESASTNQTSMYLCASRSTGGRAEAFFGQGTRLTVV.

CDR3 DNA sequence: TGTGCCAGCAGCTCCTTTACCGGGACAGGGCGCGAGCAGTACTTC. This codes for CASSSFTGTGREQYF. The rearrangement uses TRBV14 and TRBJ2-7; 9 bases fit TRBD1. The CDR3 extends over 15 amino acids. CDR1 is SGHDN, CDR2 FVKESK, per germline. V was pared by 5 bases and J by 6 bases, with 11 bases of the junction left unmatched.

The rearrangement links TRBV7-9 to TRBJ1-1, with 7 bases lining up with TRBD1. The germline gives CDR1 SEHNR, CDR2 FQNEAQ (reference sequence). The V segment lost 7 bases and the J segment 1 base; nucleotides outside the gene matches: 9. The CDR3 length is 15 residues. The CDR3 nucleotides read TGTGCCAGCATTCTCGGACAGGTTAAGAACACTGAAGCTTTCTTT. Translation gives CASILGQVKNTEAFF.

The rearrangement joins TRBV5-6 to TRBJ2-7; TRBD1 aligns across 7 bases. J lost 3 bases, V lost 2 bases, and 5 bases had no gene match. CDR3 length: 14 residues. From germline, CDR1 is SGHDT and CDR2 YYEEEE. CDR3 region: CASSFPTGNYEQYF. The CDR3 DNA is TGTGCCAGCAGCTTCCCGACAGGGAACTACGAGCAGTACTTC.

This rearrangement joins TRBV29-1 to TRBJ2-3; the D gene is possibly TRBD2 (6 bases). The CDR3 has 14 residues. Trimming took 4 bases from V and 2 from J, leaving 13 bases between them. Germline V CDR1 and CDR2: SQVTM, ANQGSEA. DNA of the CDR3: TGCAGCGTTGTAGCAGGGACTCCCACAGATACGCAGTATTTT. This translates into CSVVAGTPTDTQYF.

The genes are TRBV9 and TRBJ2-7, with D possibly matching TRBD2 (5 bases). The V gene's germline CDR1 is SGDLS and CDR2 YYNGEE. This CDR3 is built from 12 residues. Trimming removed 3 bases from V and 6 bases from J, with 10 bases in between. As DNA, the CDR3 is TGTGCCAGCAGCGCGGGGTCCGGCGAGCAGTACTTC. Amino acid sequence: CASSAGSGEQYF.

V gene TRBV28 combines with J gene TRBJ1-5; no definite D call. CDR3 length: 13 amino acids. The germline V and J ends were trimmed by 4 bases and 11 bases, with 15 bases remaining between them. Germline V lookup: CDR1 MDHEN, CDR2 SYDVKM. This chain's CDR3 is CASSSSHPPAQHF. In DNA, the CDR3 is TGTGCCAGCAGTTCCTCTCACCCCCCGGCCCAGCATTTT.

The sample holds a few counts of this clone. The chain is built from TRBV9 and TRBJ2-2; weak D call: TRBD2 (5 bases). The CDR3 is made up of 14 amino acids. From germline, CDR1 is SGDLS and CDR2 YYNGEE. The ends were cut back, 0 bases at V and 6 bases at J, with 9 bases in the middle. Here the CDR3 reads CASSVAGRAGELFF. DNA of the CDR3: TGTGCCAGCAGCGTAGCTGGGAGAGCCGGGGAGCTGTTTTTT.

The chain has TRBV9 and TRBJ1-6; 10 bases are a match to TRBD1. The CDR3 length is 15 residues. Germline assignment: CDR1 SGDLS and CDR2 YYNGEE. Unmatched junction bases numbered 7, after V lost 4 bases and J lost 9 bases. CDR3 nucleotides: TGTGCCAGCAGCCTTCGGACAGGGGGTGGTTCACCCCTCCACTTT. Residues: CASSLRTGGGSPLHF.

The chain links TRBV28 to TRBJ2-1; D call uncertain. CDR3 length equals 12 residues. CDR1 is MDHEN, CDR2 SYDVKM, per germline. V was pared by 5 bases and J by 7 bases, with 9 bases between. CDR3 sequence reads: CASSPFLNEQFF. The DNA of the CDR3 is TGTGCCAGCAGTCCCTTCTTAAATGAGCAGTTCTTC. Based on the CDR3 plus reference TRBV28 and TRBJ2-1, the full variable domain is DVKVTQSSRYLVKRTGEKVFLECVQDMDHENMFWYRQDPGLGLRLIYFSYDVKMKEKGDIPEGYSVSREKKERFSLILESASTNQTSMYLCASSPFLNEQFFGPGTRLTVL.

The chain couples TRBV9 to TRBJ1-3; 9 positions agree with TRBD1. Trimming cost V 3 bases and J 7 bases; bases outside gene matches: 5. CDR3 length: 14 residues. Germline V gene sequence: CDR1 SGDLS, CDR2 YYNGEE. In DNA form, the CDR3 reads TGTGCCAGCAGCGCCTCACAGGGGGCTAACACCATATATTTT. Translated, it gives CASSASQGANTIYF.

The V gene is TRBV2, the J gene TRBJ2-5; the D gene is possibly TRBD2 (5 bases). Germline CDR1 and CDR2: SNHLY and FYNNEI. V lost 9 bases and J 5 bases, leaving 13 bases between the germline ends. This CDR3 comprises 12 residues. CDR3 sequence (DNA): TGTGCCAGTGGTAGTAGGGAGGAGACCCAGTACTTC. The encoded protein is CASGSREETQYF.

This chain uses TRBV7-9 with TRBJ1-2; unclear D gene. Germline V gene lookup returns CDR1 SEHNR and CDR2 FQNEAQ (reference sequence). This CDR3 spans 15 amino acids. The V and J ends lost 1 base and 8 bases respectively, with 17 bases between them. CDR3 sequence: CASSLVAAELKGYTF. CDR3 DNA: TGTGCCAGCAGCTTAGTGGCAGCGGAGCTGAAAGGCTACACCTTC.

The J gene is TRBJ2-1, the V gene TRBV2, with a weak D call TRBD1 (6 bases). V was clipped by 6 bases and J by 3 bases, with 9 bases between them. Germline CDR1 SNHLY, CDR2 FYNNEI. This CDR3 contains 13 residues. The CDR3 DNA follows: TGTGCCAGCAGCCAGGGGAACTACAATGAGCAGTTCTTC. Protein: CASSQGNYNEQFF.